A selection of T cell receptor beta chains follows, all from one sample in a study of CD8 T cells in Susac syndrome. TCRdb itself ran the immunoSEQ multiplex PCR reads through MiXCR, one entry per CDR3 protein. The sample has some 300,000 distinct CDR3 sequences, around 91% seen once. The sequenced sample consisted of CD8+ T cells from PBMCs. The receptor source for this set is a human donor with multiple sclerosis. Both conserved end residues are part of each CDR3. D genes are given only for firm matches. Where a row states a size, it is once, few, many or the class of an expanded clone; other rows omit it.

>TRBD2|15|TRBJ2-1|TRBV7-2|.
CASSPQRGAYNEQFF
TGTGCCAGCAGCCCCCAGCGGGGGGCCTACAATGAGCAGTTCTTC
>.|12|TRBJ1-3|TRBV20-1|once
CSATGIGNTIYF
TGCAGTGCTACAGGGATAGGAAACACCATATATTTT
>.|12|TRBJ1-2|TRBV5-1|once
CASSLGGGGYTF
TGCGCCAGCAGCTTAGGGGGTGGAGGCTACACCTTC
>TRBD2|17|TRBJ2-6|TRBV27|once
CASSLQAGETGANVLTF
TGTGCCAGCAGTTTACAAGCGGGAGAAACCGGGGCCAACGTCCTGACTTTC
>TRBD1|15|TRBJ2-7|TRBV20-1|.
CSASTRDRGPYEQYF
TGCAGTGCTAGTACCCGGGACAGGGGCCCCTACGAGCAGTACTTC
>.|14|TRBJ2-7|TRBV7-9|.
CASSLPGDPYEQYF
TGTGCCAGCAGCTTGCCTGGGGATCCCTACGAGCAGTACTTC
>.|13|TRBJ2-7|TRBV6-2/TRBV6-3|.
CASSYLPSYEQYF
TGTGCCAGCAGTTACCTTCCGTCCTACGAGCAGTACTTC
>.|16|TRBJ1-1|TRBV29-1|.
CSVVGSTPHLNTEAFF
TGCAGCGTTGTAGGTAGCACGCCACATTTGAACACTGAAGCTTTCTTT
>.|14|TRBJ1-2|TRBV27|few
CASSLAGRGYGYTF
TGTGCCAGCAGTTTAGCAGGGCGTGGGTATGGCTACACCTTC
>.|14|TRBJ2-7|TRBV30|.
CAWGGPMSSYEQYF
TGTGCCTGGGGCGGACCTATGAGCTCCTACGAGCAGTACTTC
>.|16|TRBJ2-1|TRBV7-9|.
CASSHAAEGPYNEQFF
TGTGCCAGCAGCCACGCGGCCGAGGGGCCCTACAATGAGCAGTTCTTC
>TRBD2|13|TRBJ2-1|TRBV27|.
CASKLADYNEQFF
TGTGCCAGCAAACTAGCGGACTACAATGAGCAGTTCTTC
>TRBD2|15|TRBJ2-1|TRBV7-9|few
CASSLAGVGYNEQFF
TGTGCCAGCAGCCTAGCGGGAGTGGGGTACAATGAGCAGTTCTTC
>.|15|TRBJ1-4|TRBV6-1|.
CASSEADSRNEKLFF
TGTGCCAGCAGTGAAGCGGACAGCAGAAATGAAAAACTGTTTTTT
>.|15|TRBJ1-1|TRBV5-1|.
CASSLSSGMNTEAFF
TGCGCCAGCAGCCTCTCCTCTGGAATGAACACTGAAGCTTTCTTT
>.|16|TRBJ2-7|TRBV5-1|.
CASSLTSRVQLYEQYF
TGCGCCAGCAGCCTAACCTCCCGGGTGCAGCTCTACGAGCAGTACTTC
>TRBD2|18|TRBJ2-1|TRBV2|once
CASSDPREPSGRYNEQFF
TGTGCCAGCAGTGATCCTCGGGAGCCTAGCGGGAGATACAATGAGCAGTTCTTC
>.|13|TRBJ2-2|TRBV29-1|.
CSATGASTGELFF
TGCAGCGCTACTGGGGCTTCCACCGGGGAGCTGTTTTTT
>TRBD2|16|TRBJ2-3|TRBV6-1|.
CASSESSGGGMDTQYF
TGTGCCAGCAGTGAATCTTCGGGGGGGGGCATGGATACGCAGTATTTT
>.|14|TRBJ1-1|TRBV4-1|.
CASSQEGAWTEAFF
TGCGCCAGCAGCCAAGAAGGGGCATGGACTGAAGCTTTCTTT
>TRBD1|17|TRBJ2-3|TRBV20-1|.
CSARDFSTGVSTDTQYF
TGCAGTGCTAGGGACTTTTCGACAGGGGTTAGCACAGATACGCAGTATTTT
>.|14|TRBJ2-5|TRBV7-9|.
CASSSRLGPGTQYF
TGTGCCAGCAGCTCCCGGTTAGGCCCGGGGACCCAGTACTTC
>TRBD2|16|TRBJ2-1|TRBV29-1|.
CSVPLEVAGGPGEQFF
TGCAGCGTTCCCCTGGAGGTAGCGGGAGGGCCCGGTGAGCAGTTCTTC
>.|14|TRBJ2-7|TRBV27|.
CASRLQGTAYEQYF
TGTGCCAGCAGGCTACAGGGTACGGCCTACGAGCAGTACTTC
>TRBD2|16|TRBJ2-1|TRBV2|.
CASSAPAGGPLNEQFF
TGTGCCAGCAGTGCTCCAGCGGGAGGCCCCCTCAATGAGCAGTTCTTC
>TRBD1|17|TRBJ2-7|TRBV5-1|.
CASSLVFGQGFSYEQYF
TGCGCCAGCAGCTTGGTGTTTGGACAGGGGTTCTCCTACGAGCAGTACTTC
>.|16|TRBJ2-7|TRBV2|.
CASSEALPGQRHEQYF
TGTGCCAGCAGTGAAGCGCTTCCGGGTCAGCGACACGAGCAGTACTTC
>TRBD1|14|TRBJ2-5|TRBV27|.
CASSWTGREETQYF
TGTGCCAGCAGTTGGACAGGTAGAGAAGAGACCCAGTACTTC
>.|15|TRBJ2-1|TRBV7-9|.
CASSSLGEEVDEQFF
TGTGCCAGCAGCTCTCTGGGGGAGGAGGTAGATGAGCAGTTCTTC
>.|13|TRBJ1-1|TRBV6-2/TRBV6-3|few
CASSYLGVTEAFF
TGTGCCAGCAGTTATTTGGGGGTTACTGAAGCTTTCTTT
>TRBD1|15|TRBJ1-2|TRBV7-9|.
CASSLALQGPYGYTF
TGTGCCAGCAGCTTAGCACTACAGGGGCCATATGGCTACACCTTC
>TRBD1|14|TRBJ2-7|TRBV3-1|.
CASSQDPGQGEQYF
TGTGCCAGCAGCCAAGATCCGGGACAGGGCGAGCAGTACTTC
>.|14|TRBJ2-7|TRBV27|.
CASSFTPGSGEQYF
TGTGCCAGCAGTTTTACTCCGGGGTCTGGCGAGCAGTACTTC
>.|16|TRBJ2-2|TRBV6-6|.
CASSYSSGAATGELFF
TGTGCCAGCAGTTACTCATCGGGGGCCGCCACCGGGGAGCTGTTTTTT
>.|13|TRBJ1-1|TRBV28|.
CASSLLSGTEAFF
TGTGCCAGCAGCCTTCTGAGTGGGACTGAAGCTTTCTTT
>.|13|TRBJ2-5|TRBV7-9|.
CASNRQDQETQYF
TGTGCCAGCAACCGACAGGATCAAGAGACCCAGTACTTC
>.|15|TRBJ2-7|TRBV7-2|.
CASSLAGVGSYEQYF
TGTGCCAGCAGCTTAGCTGGGGTCGGGTCCTACGAGCAGTACTTC
>.|15|TRBJ1-1|TRBV27|.
CASSLSGGMNTEAFF
TGTGCCAGCAGTTTATCGGGCGGAATGAACACTGAAGCTTTCTTT
>.|15|TRBJ2-2|TRBV12-3/TRBV12-4|.
CASSALPMGAGELFF
TGTGCCAGCAGTGCCCTCCCCATGGGAGCCGGGGAGCTGTTTTTT
>TRBD1|16|TRBJ2-7|TRBV12-3/TRBV12-4|.
CASSRGRDRGFYEQYF
TGTGCCAGCAGTCGGGGCCGGGACAGGGGGTTTTATGAGCAGTACTTC
>.|14|TRBJ1-1|TRBV28|.
CASSFFQGNTEAFF
TGTGCCAGCAGTTTCTTCCAGGGGAACACTGAAGCTTTCTTT
>.|16|TRBJ1-4|TRBV4-1|once
CASSPTSGTVNEKLFF
TGCGCCAGCAGCCCAACCTCCGGGACGGTAAATGAAAAACTGTTTTTT
>TRBD1|14|TRBJ1-5|TRBV27|.
CASSDGTGVQPQHF
TGTGCCAGCAGTGACGGGACAGGGGTGCAGCCCCAGCATTTT
>.|17|TRBJ2-3|TRBV4-3|once
CASSQDLTWTSTDTQYF
TGCGCCAGCAGCCAAGATTTGACCTGGACTAGCACAGATACGCAGTATTTT
>.|18|TRBJ2-1|TRBV3-1|.
CASSPPKRSEGSYNEQFF
TGTGCCAGCAGCCCCCCCAAGCGTAGCGAGGGATCCTACAATGAGCAGTTCTTC
>TRBD1|16|TRBJ2-7|TRBV19|.
CASSIARTGGTYEQYF
TGTGCCAGTAGTATCGCCCGGACAGGGGGTACCTACGAGCAGTACTTC
>.|14|TRBJ2-5|TRBV9|.
CASSVGGMTETQYF
TGTGCCAGCAGCGTAGGGGGGATGACAGAGACCCAGTACTTC
>.|15|TRBJ2-7|TRBV19|.
CASSIGQDYLYEQYF
TGTGCCAGTAGTATCGGACAGGACTACCTCTACGAGCAGTACTTC
>TRBD1|16|TRBJ1-1|TRBV19|.
CASRGDRGLLNTEAFF
TGTGCCAGTAGGGGGGACAGGGGGCTGTTGAACACTGAAGCTTTCTTT
>.|13|TRBJ1-1|TRBV7-9|few
CASSTTVNTEAFF
TGTGCCAGCAGCACCACAGTGAACACTGAAGCTTTCTTT
>TRBD1|14|TRBJ2-2|TRBV25-1|.
CASSKGAVTGELFF
TGTGCCAGCTCAAAGGGGGCGGTCACCGGGGAGCTGTTTTTT
>.|12|TRBJ2-2|TRBV9|few
CASSVSTGELFF
TGTGCCAGCAGCGTTAGTACCGGGGAGCTGTTTTTT
>.|14|TRBJ1-2|TRBV6-2/TRBV6-3|.
CASSYGETNYGYTF
TGTGCCAGCAGTTACGGCGAGACTAACTATGGCTACACCTTC
>.|17|TRBJ2-5|TRBV4-1|.
CASSRAGGRVLGETQYF
TGCGCCAGCAGCCGGGCAGGAGGGCGGGTTCTAGGAGAGACCCAGTACTTC
>.|14|TRBJ1-5|TRBV7-8|.
CASSTGTVNQPQHF
TGTGCCAGCAGCACCGGGACGGTAAATCAGCCCCAGCATTTT
>TRBD2|15|TRBJ2-7|TRBV20-1|.
CSARDQGTSDYEQYF
TGCAGTGCTAGAGATCAGGGGACTAGCGACTACGAGCAGTACTTC